The following is a T cell receptor beta chain sequence with its context. This entry belongs to a study of blood T cell repertoires in COVID-19. Study summary: Donors in the United States, Italy and Spain gave samples during acute or convalescent COVID-19. Sample material is recorded as cDNA or gDNA derived from T cells, B-cell-depleted T cells, or PBMCs.

The germline gives CDR1 KGHDR, CDR2 SFDVKD. The CDR3 loop spans 16 amino acids. The V and J ends lost 5 bases and 4 bases respectively, with 18 bases between them. In the original workflow: Estimation of nucleated cell counts was performed using reference gene primer amplification. Sequencing used immunoSEQ multiplex PCR; TCRdb keeps in-frame clones, though not all of them. V and J calls and clone size are copied from that table; D and trimming were computed from the DNA. The sample contains about 220,000 clones, roughly 80% of which appear only once. The sequencing input was peripheral blood. The sequence was collected from a woman aged 25 to 39 who had recovered from COVID-19. The V call is TRBV24-1, the J call TRBJ2-3, with D maybe TRBD2 (7 bases). CDR3 loop: CATSAAPGEGPDTQYF. CDR3 DNA: TGTGCCACCAGTGCCGCACCAGGGGAGGGCCCAGATACGCAGTATTTT.